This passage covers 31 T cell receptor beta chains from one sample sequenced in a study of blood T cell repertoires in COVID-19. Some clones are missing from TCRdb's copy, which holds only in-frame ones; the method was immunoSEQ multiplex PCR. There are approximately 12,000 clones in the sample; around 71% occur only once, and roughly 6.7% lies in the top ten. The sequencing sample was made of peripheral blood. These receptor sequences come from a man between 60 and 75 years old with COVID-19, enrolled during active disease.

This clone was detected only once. This CDR3 reads CASSLGLAGDLSYNEQFF. CDR3 sequence (DNA): TGCGCCAGCAGCCTTGGACTAGCGGGGGACCTCTCCTACAATGAGCAGTTCTTC. The chain is built from TRBV5-1 and TRBJ2-1; 13 positions agree with TRBD2. Germline CDR1 reads SGHRS; CDR2 reads YFSETQ. This CDR3 contains 18 residues. J lost 0 bases, V lost 4 bases, and 7 bases had no gene match.

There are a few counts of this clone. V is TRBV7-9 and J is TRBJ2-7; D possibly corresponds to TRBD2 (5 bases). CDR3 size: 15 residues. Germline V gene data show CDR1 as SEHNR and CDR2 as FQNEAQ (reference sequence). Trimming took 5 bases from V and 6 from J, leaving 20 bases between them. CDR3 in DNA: TGTGCCAGCAGCCCTACGGCGGTAGCGATCGGCGAGCAGTACTTC. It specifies CASSPTAVAIGEQYF.

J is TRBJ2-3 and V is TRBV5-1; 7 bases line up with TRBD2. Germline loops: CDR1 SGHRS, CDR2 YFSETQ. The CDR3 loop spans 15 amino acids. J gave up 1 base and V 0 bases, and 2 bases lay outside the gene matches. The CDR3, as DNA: TGCGCCAGCAGCTTGGGGACTAGGGGCACAGATACGCAGTATTTT. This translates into CASSLGTRGTDTQYF. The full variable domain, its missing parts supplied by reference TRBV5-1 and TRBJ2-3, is KAGVTQTPRYLIKTRGQQVTLSCSPISGHRSVSWYQQTPGQGLQFLFEYFSETQRNKGNFPGRFSGRQFSNSRSEMNVSTLELGDSALYLCASSLGTRGTDTQYFGPGTRLTVL.

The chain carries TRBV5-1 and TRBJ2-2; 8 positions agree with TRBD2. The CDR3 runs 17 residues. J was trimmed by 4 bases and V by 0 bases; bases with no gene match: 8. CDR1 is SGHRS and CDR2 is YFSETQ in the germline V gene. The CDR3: CASSLDRLAGITGELFF. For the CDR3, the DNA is TGCGCCAGCAGCTTGGATAGGCTAGCGGGCATCACCGGGGAGCTGTTTTTT.

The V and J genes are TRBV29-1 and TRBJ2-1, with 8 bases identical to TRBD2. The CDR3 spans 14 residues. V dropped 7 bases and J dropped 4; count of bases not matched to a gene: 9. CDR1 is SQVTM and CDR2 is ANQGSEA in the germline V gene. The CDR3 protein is CSGRSGGEYNEQFF. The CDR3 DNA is TGCAGCGGCCGGAGCGGGGGAGAATACAATGAGCAGTTCTTC.

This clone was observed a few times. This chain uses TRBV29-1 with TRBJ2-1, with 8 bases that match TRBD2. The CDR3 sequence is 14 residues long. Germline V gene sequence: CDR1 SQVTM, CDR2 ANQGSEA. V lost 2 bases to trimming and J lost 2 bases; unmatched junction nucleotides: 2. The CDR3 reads CSVERGGTYNEQFF. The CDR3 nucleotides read TGCAGCGTTGAACGCGGGGGGACCTACAATGAGCAGTTCTTC.

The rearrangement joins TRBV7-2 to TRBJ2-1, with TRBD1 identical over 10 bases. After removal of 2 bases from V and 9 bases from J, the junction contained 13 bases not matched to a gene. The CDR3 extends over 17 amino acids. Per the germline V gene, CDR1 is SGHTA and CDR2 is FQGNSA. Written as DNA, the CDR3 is TGTGCCAGCAGCTTACATTCCCGGGGACAGGGGTCGAGTGAGCAGTTCTTC. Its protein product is CASSLHSRGQGSSEQFF.

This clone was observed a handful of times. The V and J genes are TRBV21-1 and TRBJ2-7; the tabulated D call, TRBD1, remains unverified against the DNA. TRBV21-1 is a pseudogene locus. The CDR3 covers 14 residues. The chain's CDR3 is CASSITGSSYEQYF. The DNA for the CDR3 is TGTGCCAGCAGCATTACAGGGAGCTCCTACGAGCAGTACTTC.

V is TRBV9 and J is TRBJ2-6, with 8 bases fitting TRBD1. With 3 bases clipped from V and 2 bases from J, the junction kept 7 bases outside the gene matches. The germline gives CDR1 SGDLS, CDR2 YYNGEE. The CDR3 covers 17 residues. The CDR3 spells CASSGRQGAPGANVLTF. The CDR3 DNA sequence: TGTGCCAGCAGCGGGAGGCAGGGGGCCCCTGGGGCCAACGTCCTGACTTTC.

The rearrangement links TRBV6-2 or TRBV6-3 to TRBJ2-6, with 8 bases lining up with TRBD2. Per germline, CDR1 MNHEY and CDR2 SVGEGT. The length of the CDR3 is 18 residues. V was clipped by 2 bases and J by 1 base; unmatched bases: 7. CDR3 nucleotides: TGTGCCAGCAGTTACGGACTAGCCGACCCTTCTGGGGCCAACGTCCTGACTTTC. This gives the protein CASSYGLADPSGANVLTF.

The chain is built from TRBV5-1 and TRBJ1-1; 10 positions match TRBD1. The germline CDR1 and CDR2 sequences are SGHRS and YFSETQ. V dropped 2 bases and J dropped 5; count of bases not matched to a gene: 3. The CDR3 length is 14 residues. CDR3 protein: CASSFRDRGTEAFF. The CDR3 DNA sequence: TGCGCCAGCAGCTTCCGGGACAGGGGAACTGAAGCTTTCTTT.

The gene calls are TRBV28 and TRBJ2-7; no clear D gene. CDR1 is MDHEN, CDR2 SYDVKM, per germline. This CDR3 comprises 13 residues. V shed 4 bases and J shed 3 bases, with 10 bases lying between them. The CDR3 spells CASSWRGDYEQYV. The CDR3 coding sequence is TGTGCCAGCAGTTGGCGCGGAGACTACGAGCAGTACGTC.

In DNA, the CDR3 is TGTGCCAGTAGTCCTTTTGACAGGACCAGGAATCAGCCCCAGCATTTT. It specifies CASSPFDRTRNQPQHF. The chain combines TRBV19 with TRBJ1-5; D might be TRBD1 (6 bases). The V end was cut by 5 bases, the J end by 4 bases, with 18 bases between. The CDR3 contains 16 residues. The germline CDR1 and CDR2 sequences are LNHDA and SQIVND (reference sequence).

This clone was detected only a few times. CDR3 nucleotides: TGTGCCAGCAGCAAAATGGCGGTTAGAGGTTCACCCCTCCACTTT. This translates into CASSKMAVRGSPLHF. The V call is TRBV7-2, the J call TRBJ1-6; no definite D call. This CDR3 is built from 15 residues. Per the germline V gene, CDR1 is SGHTA and CDR2 is FQGNSA. Trimming left V 5 bases short and J 9 bases short, with 17 bases between.

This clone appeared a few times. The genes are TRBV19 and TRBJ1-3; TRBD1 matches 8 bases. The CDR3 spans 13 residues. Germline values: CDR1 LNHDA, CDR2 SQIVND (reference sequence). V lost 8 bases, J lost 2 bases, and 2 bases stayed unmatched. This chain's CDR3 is CASRRGPGNTIYF. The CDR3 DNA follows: TGTGCCAGTCGCAGGGGGCCTGGAAACACCATATATTTT.

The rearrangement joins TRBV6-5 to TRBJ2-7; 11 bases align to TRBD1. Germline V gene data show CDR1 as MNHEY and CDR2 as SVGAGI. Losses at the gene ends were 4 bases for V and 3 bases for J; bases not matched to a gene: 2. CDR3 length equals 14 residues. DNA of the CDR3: TGTGCCAGCAGTTGGGGACAGGGGGACTACGAGCAGTACTTC. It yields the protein CASSWGQGDYEQYF.

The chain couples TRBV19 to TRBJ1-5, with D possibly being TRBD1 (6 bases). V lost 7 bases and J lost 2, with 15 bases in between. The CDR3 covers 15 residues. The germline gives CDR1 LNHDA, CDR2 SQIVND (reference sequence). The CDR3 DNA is TGTGCCAGTATTCCCTCAGGGGAAGGCAATCAGCCCCAGCATTTT. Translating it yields CASIPSGEGNQPQHF.

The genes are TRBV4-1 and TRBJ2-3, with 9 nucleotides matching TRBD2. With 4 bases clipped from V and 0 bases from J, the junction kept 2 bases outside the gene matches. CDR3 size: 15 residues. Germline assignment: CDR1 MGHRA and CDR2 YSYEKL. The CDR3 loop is CASSRAGGSTDTQYF. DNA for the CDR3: TGCGCCAGCAGCCGAGCGGGAGGAAGCACAGATACGCAGTATTTT.

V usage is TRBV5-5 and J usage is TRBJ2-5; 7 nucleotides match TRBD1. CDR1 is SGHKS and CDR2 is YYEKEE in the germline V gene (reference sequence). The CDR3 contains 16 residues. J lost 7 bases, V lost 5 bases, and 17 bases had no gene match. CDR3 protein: CASRSFSGTASGTQYF. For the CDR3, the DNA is TGTGCCAGCAGATCTTTTTCCGGGACAGCAAGCGGGACCCAGTACTTC. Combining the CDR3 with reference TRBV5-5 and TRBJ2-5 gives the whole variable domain DAGVTQSPTHLIKTRGQQVTLRCSPISGHKSVSWYQQVLGQGPQFIFQYYEKEERGRGNFPDRFSARQFPNYSSELNVNALLLGDSALYLCASRSFSGTASGTQYFGPGTRLLVL.

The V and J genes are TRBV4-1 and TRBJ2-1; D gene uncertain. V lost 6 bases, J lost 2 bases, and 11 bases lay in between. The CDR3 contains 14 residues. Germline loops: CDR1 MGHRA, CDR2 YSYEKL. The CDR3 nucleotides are TGCGCCAGCAGTGCTGAGGTAGCCTACAATGAGCAGTTCTTC. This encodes CASSAEVAYNEQFF.

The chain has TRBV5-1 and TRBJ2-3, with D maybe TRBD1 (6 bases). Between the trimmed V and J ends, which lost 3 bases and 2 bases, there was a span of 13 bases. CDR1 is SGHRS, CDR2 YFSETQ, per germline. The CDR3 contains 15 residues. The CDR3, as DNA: TGCGCCAGCAGCTCGACAGGTAGGGTCACAGATACGCAGTATTTT. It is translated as CASSSTGRVTDTQYF.

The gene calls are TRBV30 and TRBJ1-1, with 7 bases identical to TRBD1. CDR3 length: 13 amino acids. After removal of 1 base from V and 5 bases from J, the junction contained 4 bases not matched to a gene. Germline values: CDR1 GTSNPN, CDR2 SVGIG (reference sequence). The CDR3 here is CAWSGDSLTEAFF. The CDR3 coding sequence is TGTGCCTGGAGTGGGGACAGTTTAACTGAAGCTTTCTTT. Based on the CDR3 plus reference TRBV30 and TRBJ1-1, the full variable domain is SQTIHQWPATLVQPVGSPLSLECTVEGTSNPNLYWYRQAAGRGLQLLFYSVGIGQISSEVPQNLSASRPQDRQFILSSKKLLLSDSGFYLCAWSGDSLTEAFFGQGTRLTVV.

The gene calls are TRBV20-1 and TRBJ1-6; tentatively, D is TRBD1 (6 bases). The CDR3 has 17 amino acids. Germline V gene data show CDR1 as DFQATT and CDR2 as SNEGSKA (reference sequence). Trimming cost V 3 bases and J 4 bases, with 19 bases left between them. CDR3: CSASDFRRGTYNSPLHF. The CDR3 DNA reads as TGCAGTGCTAGTGATTTCCGCAGGGGAACTTATAATTCACCCCTCCACTTT.

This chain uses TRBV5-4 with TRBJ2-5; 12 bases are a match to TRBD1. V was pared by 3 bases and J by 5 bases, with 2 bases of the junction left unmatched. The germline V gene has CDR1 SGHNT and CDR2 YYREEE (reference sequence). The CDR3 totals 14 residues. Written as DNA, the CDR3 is TGTGCCAGCAGCTGGGACAGGGGGCGGGAGACCCAGTACTTC. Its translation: CASSWDRGRETQYF.

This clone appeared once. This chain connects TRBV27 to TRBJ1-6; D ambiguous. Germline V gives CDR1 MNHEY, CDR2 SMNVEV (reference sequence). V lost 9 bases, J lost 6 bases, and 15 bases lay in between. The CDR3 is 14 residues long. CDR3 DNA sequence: TGTGCCAGGGAGGGCGGAAACTCTAATTCACCCCTCCACTTT. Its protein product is CAREGGNSNSPLHF.

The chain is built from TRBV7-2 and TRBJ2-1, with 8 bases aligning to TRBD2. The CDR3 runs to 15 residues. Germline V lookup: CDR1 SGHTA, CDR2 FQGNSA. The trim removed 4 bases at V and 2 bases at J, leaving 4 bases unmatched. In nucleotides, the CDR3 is TGTGCCAGCAGCTATCGGGAGGGCCCCTACAATGAGCAGTTCTTC. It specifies CASSYREGPYNEQFF.

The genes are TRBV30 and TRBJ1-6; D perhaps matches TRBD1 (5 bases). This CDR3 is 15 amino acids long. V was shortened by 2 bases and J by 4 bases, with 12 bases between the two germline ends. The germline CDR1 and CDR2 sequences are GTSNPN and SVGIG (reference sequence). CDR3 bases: TGTGCCTGGAGTAAAGGGGTCCGTTATAATTCACCCCTCCACTTT. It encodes CAWSKGVRYNSPLHF.

The CDR3 DNA sequence: TGTGCCAGCAGCCAGGGAAATCGAGCGGGGATCGATACGCAGTATTTT. Amino acids: CASSQGNRAGIDTQYF. The rearrangement uses TRBV4-2 and TRBJ2-3; 7 bases are a match to TRBD2. The CDR3 covers 16 residues. Germline V gives CDR1 LGHNA, CDR2 YNFKEQ. V shed 3 bases, J shed 6 bases, and the junction held 12 bases outside the gene matches.

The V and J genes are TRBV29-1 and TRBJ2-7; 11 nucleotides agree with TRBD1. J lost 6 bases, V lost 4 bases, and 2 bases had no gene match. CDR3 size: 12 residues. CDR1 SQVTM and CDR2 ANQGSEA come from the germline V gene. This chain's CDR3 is CSVGTGGVEQYF. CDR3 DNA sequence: TGCAGCGTTGGGACAGGGGGCGTCGAGCAGTACTTC.

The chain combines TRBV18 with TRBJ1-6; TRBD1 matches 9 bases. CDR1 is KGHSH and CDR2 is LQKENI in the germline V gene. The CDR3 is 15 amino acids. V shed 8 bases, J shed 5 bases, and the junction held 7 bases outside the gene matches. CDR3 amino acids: CASTTGGADNSPLHF. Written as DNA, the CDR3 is TGTGCCAGCACAACAGGGGGCGCAGATAATTCACCCCTCCACTTT. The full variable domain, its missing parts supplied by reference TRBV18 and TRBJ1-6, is NAGVMQNPRHLVRRRGQEARLRCSPMKGHSHVYWYRQLPEEGLKFMVYLQKENIIDESGMPKERFSAEFPKEGPSILRIQQVVRGDSAAYFCASTTGGADNSPLHFGNGTRLTVT.

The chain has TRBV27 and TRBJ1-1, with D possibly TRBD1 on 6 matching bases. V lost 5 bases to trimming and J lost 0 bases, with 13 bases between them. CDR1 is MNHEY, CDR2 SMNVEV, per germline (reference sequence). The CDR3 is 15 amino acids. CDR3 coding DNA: TGTGCCAGCAGTGTCCCGGGACACATGAACACTGAAGCTTTCTTT. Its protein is CASSVPGHMNTEAFF.